This T cell receptor (beta chain) emerged from a study of cytomegalovirus exposure and HLA in healthy donors. Broader study findings: Among immune exposure information, only CMV serostatus was available.

This clone occurred a few times. Its target is unknown. The CDR3 totals 15 residues. Trimming took 6 bases from V and 3 from J; bases not matched to a gene: 4. CDR1 is SGHVS and CDR2 is FQNEAQ in the germline V gene. PCR employed 60 Vbeta and 13 Jbeta primers. In the study's own analysis: An analysis that came later counted approximately 76 million unique TCR beta chains, around 10 million shared. Generated by immunoSEQ multiplex PCR, the TCRdb table keeps only in-frame clones and is missing some. V, J and clone size are those of that table, while D and trimming were read from the DNA. The repertoire holds around 110,000 clones, with roughly 9.9% as singletons. Every donor was a healthy person donating bone marrow. Unrecorded immune exposures were likely, despite nominal health at sampling.

The chain couples TRBV7-8 to TRBJ2-1, with TRBD2 matching over 11 bases. Sequencing used PBMCs. The TCR originated in a man aged 25 to 45 in good health and CMV-seronegative. CDR3 in DNA: TGTGCCAGCAGACTAGCGGGAGCGGGCTACAATGAGCAGTTCTTC. This encodes CASRLAGAGYNEQFF.